This entry is about one T cell receptor beta chain. Its specificity is not known. Germline values: CDR1 LGHNA, CDR2 YSLEER. With 4 bases removed from V and 3 bases from J, the gap between germline ends came to 9 bases. This CDR3 has 14 residues. RNA totalling about 0.45 to 1 ug underwent reverse transcription with random hexamers. Amplification of TCR beta CDR3 was carried out by immunoSEQ multiplex PCR, which covered 54 Vbeta and 13 Jbeta segments. MiXCR, applied by TCRdb to the immunoSEQ multiplex PCR reads, yields one record per CDR3 protein. The table has approximately 70,000 distinct CDR3 sequences, approximately 95% seen once. This sample is drawn from a study of CD8 T cells in Susac syndrome. The study's findings and limits: The authors acknowledged that their TCR sequencing and HLA analysis involved a relatively small number of individuals.

CD8+ and CD4+ T cells taken from blood had their TCR beta sequenced. TEMRA cells were FACS-enriched, with CD8+ and CD4+ T cells isolated negatively. The TCR originated in a human donor in good health. The chain is built from TRBV4-3 and TRBJ2-2; no clear D gene. What was sequenced was CD8+ T cells from PBMCs. The CDR3 is CASSPRADTGELFF. Written as DNA, the CDR3 is TGCGCCAGCAGCCCCCGAGCCGACACCGGGGAGCTGTTTTTT.